This TCR beta chain was profiled in a study of cytomegalovirus exposure and HLA in healthy donors. Study-wide points: Among immune exposure information, only CMV serostatus was available. Common viral pathogens were later found to be apparently linked to several of the most significant clusters. In an earlier analysis, about 87% or about 30%: the productive usage of most TCR beta V segments. The majority of TCR sequences were rare, yet some public TCRs appeared in many donors.

Amplification used 60 Vbeta primers and 13 Jbeta primers. The method was immunoSEQ multiplex PCR; TCRdb's version includes in-frame clones alone and lacks a portion of them. Among 150,000 to 180,000 clones listed, around 74% were seen once. Turning to this clone: Its antigen remains unidentified.

This clonotype was obtained from a man between 18 and 35 years old in good health and CMV-seronegative. The material sequenced was PBMCs.

The CDR3 loop is CASSLAAGSNYGYTF. The CDR3 nucleotides read TGTGCCAGCAGCTTGGCGGCAGGATCTAACTATGGCTACACCTTC. The chain couples TRBV5-5 to TRBJ1-2, with D uncertain. CDR3 length equals 15 residues. With 0 bases removed from V and 0 bases from J, the gap between germline ends came to 9 bases. Germline values: CDR1 SGHKS, CDR2 YYEKEE (reference sequence).